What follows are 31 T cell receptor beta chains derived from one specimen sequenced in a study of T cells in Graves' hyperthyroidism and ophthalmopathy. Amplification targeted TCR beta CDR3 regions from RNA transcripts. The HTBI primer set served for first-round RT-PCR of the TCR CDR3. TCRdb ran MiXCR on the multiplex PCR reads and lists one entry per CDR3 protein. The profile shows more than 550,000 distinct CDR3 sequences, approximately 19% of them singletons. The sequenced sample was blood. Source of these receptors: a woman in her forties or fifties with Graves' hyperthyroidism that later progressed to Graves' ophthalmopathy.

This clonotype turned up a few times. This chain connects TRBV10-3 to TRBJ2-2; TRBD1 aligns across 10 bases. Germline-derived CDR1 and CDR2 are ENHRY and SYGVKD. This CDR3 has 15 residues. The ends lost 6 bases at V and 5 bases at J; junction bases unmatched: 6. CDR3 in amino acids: CAIRPGTGETGELFF. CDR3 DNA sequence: TGTGCCATCAGGCCTGGGACAGGGGAGACCGGGGAGCTGTTTTTT.

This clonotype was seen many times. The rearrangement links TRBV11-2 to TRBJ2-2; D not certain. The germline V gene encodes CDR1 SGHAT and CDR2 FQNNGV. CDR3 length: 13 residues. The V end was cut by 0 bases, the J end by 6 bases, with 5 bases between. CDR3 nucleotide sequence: TGTGCCAGCAGCTTAGAACTGCCCGGGGAGCTGTTTTTT. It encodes CASSLELPGELFF.

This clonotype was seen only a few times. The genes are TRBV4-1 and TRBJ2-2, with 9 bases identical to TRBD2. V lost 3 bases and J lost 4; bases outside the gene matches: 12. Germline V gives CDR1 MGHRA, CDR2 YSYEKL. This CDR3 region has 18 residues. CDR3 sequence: CASSQRGAGGRRTGELFF. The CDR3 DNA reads TGCGCCAGCAGCCAGAGGGGAGCGGGGGGCCGACGCACCGGGGAGCTGTTTTTT.

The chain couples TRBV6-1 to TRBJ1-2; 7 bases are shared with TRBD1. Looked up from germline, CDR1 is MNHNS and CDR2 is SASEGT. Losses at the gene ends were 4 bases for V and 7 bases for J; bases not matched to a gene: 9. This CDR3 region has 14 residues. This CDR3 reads CASSAVEGAGGYTF. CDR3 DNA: TGTGCCAGCAGTGCGGTCGAGGGGGCGGGTGGCTACACCTTC.

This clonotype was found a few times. CDR3 loop: CASSQELTGDTEAFF. In DNA form, the CDR3 reads TGTGCCAGCAGCCAAGAACTGACAGGGGACACTGAAGCTTTCTTT. J is TRBJ1-1 and V is TRBV4-2, with 8 bases that match TRBD1. V lost 0 bases, J lost 3 bases, and 3 bases stayed unmatched. CDR3 length equals 15 residues. Germline CDR1 is LGHNA and CDR2 is YNFKEQ.

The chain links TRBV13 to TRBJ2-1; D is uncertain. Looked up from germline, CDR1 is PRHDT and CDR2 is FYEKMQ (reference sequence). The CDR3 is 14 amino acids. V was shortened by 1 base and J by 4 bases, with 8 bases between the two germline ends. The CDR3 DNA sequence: TGTGCCAGCAGCTTAGAGTCCCTTTACAATGAGCAGTTCTTC. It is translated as CASSLESLYNEQFF.

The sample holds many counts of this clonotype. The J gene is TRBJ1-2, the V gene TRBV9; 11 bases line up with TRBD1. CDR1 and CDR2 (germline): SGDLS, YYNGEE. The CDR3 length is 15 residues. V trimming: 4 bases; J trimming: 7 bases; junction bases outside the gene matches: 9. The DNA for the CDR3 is TGTGCCAGCAGCACATCAGGACAGGGGGCAATTGGCTACACCTTC. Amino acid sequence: CASSTSGQGAIGYTF.

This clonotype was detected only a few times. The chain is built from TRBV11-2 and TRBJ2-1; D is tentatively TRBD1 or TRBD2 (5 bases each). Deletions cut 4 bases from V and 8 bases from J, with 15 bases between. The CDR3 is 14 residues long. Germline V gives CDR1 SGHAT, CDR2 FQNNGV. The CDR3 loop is CASSWGRTQHEQFF. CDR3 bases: TGTGCCAGCAGCTGGGGACGGACCCAGCATGAGCAGTTCTTC.

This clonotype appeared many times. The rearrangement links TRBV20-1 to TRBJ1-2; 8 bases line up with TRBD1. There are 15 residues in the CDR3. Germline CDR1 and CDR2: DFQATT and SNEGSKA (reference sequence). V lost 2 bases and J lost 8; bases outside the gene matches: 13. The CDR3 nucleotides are TGCAGTGCTAGAACCGGGACAGGCGCAGTTTCGGGCTACACCTTC. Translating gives CSARTGTGAVSGYTF.

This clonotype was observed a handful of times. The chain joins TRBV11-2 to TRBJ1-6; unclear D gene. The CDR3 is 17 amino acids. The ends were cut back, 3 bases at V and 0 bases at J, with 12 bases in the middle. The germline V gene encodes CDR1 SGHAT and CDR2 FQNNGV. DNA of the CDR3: TGTGCCAGCAGCTTTGGACGGTCCAGCTCCTATAATTCACCCCTCCACTTT. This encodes CASSFGRSSSYNSPLHF.

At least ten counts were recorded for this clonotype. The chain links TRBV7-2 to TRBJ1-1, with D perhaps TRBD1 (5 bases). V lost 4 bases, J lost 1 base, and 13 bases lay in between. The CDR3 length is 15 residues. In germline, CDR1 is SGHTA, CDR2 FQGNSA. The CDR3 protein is CASSSRIDRNTEAFF. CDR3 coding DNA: TGTGCCAGCAGCTCCAGAATAGACAGGAACACTGAAGCTTTCTTT. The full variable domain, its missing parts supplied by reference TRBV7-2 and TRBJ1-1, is GAGVSQSPSNKVTEKGKDVELRCDPISGHTALYWYRQSLGQGLEFLIYFQGNSAPDKSGLPSDRFSAERTGGSVSTLTIQRTQQEDSAVYLCASSSRIDRNTEAFFGQGTRLTVV.

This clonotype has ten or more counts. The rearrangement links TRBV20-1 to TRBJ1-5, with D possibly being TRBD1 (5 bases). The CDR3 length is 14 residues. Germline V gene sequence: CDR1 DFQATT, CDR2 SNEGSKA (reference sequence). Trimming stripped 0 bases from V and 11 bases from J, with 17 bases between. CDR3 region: CSARDTDSLGTQHF. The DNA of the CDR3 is TGCAGTGCTAGAGATACCGACAGCTTGGGGACCCAGCATTTT.

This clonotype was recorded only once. The CDR3 DNA follows: TGTGCCAGCTTAACGACAGGGGGCTTTGGCTACACCTTC. The encoded protein is CASLTTGGFGYTF. The rearrangement uses TRBV6-1 and TRBJ1-2, with 10 bases that match TRBD1. The CDR3 has 13 amino acids. Germline V gene sequence: CDR1 MNHNS, CDR2 SASEGT. The trim removed 8 bases at V and 7 bases at J, leaving 7 bases unmatched.

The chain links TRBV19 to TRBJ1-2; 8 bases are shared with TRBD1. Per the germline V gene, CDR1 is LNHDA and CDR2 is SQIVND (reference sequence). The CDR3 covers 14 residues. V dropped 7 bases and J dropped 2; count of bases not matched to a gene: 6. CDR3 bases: TGTGCCAGTATGGCAGGGGGCGCGAACTATGGCTACACCTTC. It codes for CASMAGGANYGYTF.

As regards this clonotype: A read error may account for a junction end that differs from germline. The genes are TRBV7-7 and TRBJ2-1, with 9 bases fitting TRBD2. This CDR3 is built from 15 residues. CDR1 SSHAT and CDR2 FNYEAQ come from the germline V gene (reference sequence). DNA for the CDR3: TGTGCTAGCAGCTTAAACCCTAGCGGGGAAAATGAGCAGTTCTTC. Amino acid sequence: CASSLNPSGENEQFF.

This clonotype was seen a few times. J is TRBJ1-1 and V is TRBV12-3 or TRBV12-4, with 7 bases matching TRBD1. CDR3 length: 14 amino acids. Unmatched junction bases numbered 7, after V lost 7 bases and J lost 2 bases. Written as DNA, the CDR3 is TGTGCCAGCACCACCGGGACAGATAACACTGAAGCTTTCTTT. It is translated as CASTTGTDNTEAFF.

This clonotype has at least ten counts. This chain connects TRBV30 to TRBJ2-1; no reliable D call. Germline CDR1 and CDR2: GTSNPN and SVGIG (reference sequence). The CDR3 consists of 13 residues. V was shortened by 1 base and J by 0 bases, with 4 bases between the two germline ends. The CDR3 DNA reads TGTGCCTGGAGTGAGGGCTCCTACAATGAGCAGTTCTTC. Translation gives CAWSEGSYNEQFF.

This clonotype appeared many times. The CDR3 spells CASSSDRKLNTEAFF. The CDR3 nucleotides are TGTGCCAGCAGTTCTGACAGGAAACTGAACACTGAAGCTTTCTTT. The chain recombines TRBV12-3 or TRBV12-4 with TRBJ1-1; tentative D call: TRBD1 (6 bases). CDR3 size: 15 residues. Trimming pared 4 bases from V and 0 bases from J, leaving 12 bases between.

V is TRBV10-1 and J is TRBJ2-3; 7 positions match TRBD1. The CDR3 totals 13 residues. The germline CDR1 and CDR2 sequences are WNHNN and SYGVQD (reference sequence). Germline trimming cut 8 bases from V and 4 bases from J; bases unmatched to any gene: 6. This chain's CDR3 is CASGTGVADTQYF. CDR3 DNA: TGCGCCAGCGGAACAGGGGTAGCAGATACGCAGTATTTT.

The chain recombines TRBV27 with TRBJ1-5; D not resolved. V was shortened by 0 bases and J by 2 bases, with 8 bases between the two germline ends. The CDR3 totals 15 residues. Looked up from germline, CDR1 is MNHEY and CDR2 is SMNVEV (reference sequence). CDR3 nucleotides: TGTGCCAGCAGTTTATCCGTCTGGGGCAATCAGCCCCAGCATTTT. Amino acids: CASSLSVWGNQPQHF.

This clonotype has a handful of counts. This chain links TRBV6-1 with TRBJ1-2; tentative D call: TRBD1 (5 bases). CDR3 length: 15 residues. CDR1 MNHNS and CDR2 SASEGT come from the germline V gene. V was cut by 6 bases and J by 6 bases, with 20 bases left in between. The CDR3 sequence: CASSSPGQGWHGYTF. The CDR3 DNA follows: TGTGCCAGCAGCTCCCCCGGCCAGGGTTGGCATGGCTACACCTTC.

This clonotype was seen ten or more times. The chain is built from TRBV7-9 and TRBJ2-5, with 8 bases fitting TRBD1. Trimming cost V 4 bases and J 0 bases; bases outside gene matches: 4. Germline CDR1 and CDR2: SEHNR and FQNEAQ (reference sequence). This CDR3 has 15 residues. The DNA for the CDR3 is TGTGCCAGCAGCTCGCAGGGGGCGAACCAAGAGACCCAGTACTTC. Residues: CASSSQGANQETQYF.

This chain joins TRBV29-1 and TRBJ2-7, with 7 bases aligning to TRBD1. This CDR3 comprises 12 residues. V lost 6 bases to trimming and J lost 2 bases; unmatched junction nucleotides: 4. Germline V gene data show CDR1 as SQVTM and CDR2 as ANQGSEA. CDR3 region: CSVAGGTYEQYF. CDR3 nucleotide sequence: TGCAGCGTCGCAGGGGGTACCTACGAGCAGTACTTC.

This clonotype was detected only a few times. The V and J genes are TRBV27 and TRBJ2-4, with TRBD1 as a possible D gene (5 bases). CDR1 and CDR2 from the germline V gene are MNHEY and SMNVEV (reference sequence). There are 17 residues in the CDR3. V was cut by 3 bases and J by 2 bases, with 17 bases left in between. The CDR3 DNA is TGTGCCAGCAGTTTCCTCTCGACAGAACATTCCAAAAACATTCAGTACTTC. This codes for CASSFLSTEHSKNIQYF.

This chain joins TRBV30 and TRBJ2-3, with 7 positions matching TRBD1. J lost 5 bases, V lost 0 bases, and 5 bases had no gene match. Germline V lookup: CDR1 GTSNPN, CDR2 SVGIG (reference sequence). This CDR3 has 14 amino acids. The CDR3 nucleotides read TGTGCCTGGAGTGTCTACCCAGGGGGAGATACGCAGTATTTT. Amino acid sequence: CAWSVYPGGDTQYF.

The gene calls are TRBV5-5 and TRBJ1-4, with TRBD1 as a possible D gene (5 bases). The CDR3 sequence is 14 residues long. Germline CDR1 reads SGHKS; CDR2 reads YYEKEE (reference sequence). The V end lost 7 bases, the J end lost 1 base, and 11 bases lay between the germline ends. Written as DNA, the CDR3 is TGTGCCAGCCATACAGGTGTAACTAATGAAAAACTGTTTTTT. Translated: CASHTGVTNEKLFF.

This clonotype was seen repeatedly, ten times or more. The CDR3 DNA is TGTGCCAGCAGCCCACCCCCCGGACTAGCGGGGGGATATGAGCAGTTCTTC. Protein product: CASSPPPGLAGGYEQFF. The chain combines TRBV5-8 with TRBJ2-1; 14 nucleotides align to TRBD2. Trimming at V came to 4 bases and at J to 8 bases, leaving 11 bases not matched to a gene. There are 17 residues in the CDR3. CDR1 is SGHTS, CDR2 YDEGEE, per germline.

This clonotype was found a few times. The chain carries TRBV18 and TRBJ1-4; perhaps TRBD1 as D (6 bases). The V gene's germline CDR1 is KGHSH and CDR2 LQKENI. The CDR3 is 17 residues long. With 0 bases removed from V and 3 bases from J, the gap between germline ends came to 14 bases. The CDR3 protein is CASSPPAGGGPNEKLFF. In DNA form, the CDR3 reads TGTGCCAGCTCACCACCTGCCGGGGGCGGGCCTAATGAAAAACTGTTTTTT. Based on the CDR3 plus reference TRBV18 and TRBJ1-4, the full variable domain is NAGVMQNPRHLVRRRGQEARLRCSPMKGHSHVYWYRQLPEEGLKFMVYLQKENIIDESGMPKERFSAEFPKEGPSILRIQQVVRGDSAAYFCASSPPAGGGPNEKLFFGSGTQLSVL.

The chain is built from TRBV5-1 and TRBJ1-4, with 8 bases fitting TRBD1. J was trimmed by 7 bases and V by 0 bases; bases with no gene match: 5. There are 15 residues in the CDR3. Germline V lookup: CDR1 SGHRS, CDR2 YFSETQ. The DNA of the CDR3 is TGCGCCAGCAGCTTGGAGGGACAGGTGTCTGAAAAACTGTTTTTT. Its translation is CASSLEGQVSEKLFF.

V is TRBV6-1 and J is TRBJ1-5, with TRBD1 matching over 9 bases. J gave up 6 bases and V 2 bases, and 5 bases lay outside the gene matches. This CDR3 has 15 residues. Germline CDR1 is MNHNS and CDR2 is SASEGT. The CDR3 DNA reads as TGTGCCAGCAGTGAAAGTACAGGGGGCTCTCAGCCCCAGCATTTT. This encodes CASSESTGGSQPQHF.

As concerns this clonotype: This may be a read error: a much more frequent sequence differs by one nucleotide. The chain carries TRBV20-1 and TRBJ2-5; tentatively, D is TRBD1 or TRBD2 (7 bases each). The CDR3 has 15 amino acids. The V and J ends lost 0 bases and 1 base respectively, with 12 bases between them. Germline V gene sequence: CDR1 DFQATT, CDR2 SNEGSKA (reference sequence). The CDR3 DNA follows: TGCAGTGCTAGAGACCCCAGGGGGGGCCAAGAGACCCAGTACTTC. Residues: CSARDPRGGQETQYF.